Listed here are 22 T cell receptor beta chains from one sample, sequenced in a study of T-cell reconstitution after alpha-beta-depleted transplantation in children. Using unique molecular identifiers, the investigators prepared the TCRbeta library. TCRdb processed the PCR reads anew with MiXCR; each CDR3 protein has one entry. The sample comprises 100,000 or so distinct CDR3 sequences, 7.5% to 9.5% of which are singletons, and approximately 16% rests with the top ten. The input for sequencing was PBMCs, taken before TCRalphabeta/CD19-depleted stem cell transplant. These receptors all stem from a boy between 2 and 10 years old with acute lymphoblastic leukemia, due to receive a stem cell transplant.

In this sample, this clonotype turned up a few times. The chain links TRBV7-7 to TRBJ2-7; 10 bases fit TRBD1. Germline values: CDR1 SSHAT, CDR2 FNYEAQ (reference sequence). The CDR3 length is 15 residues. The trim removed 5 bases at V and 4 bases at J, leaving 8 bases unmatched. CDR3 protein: CASSLGQGVAYEQYF. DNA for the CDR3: TGTGCCAGCAGCCTTGGACAGGGGGTTGCTTACGAGCAGTACTTC.

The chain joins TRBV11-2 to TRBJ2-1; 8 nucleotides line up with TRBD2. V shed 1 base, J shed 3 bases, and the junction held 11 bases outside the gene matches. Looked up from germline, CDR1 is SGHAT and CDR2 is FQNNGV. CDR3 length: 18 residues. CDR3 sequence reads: CASSLGFGRGSVYNEQFF. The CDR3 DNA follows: TGTGCCAGCAGCTTAGGATTCGGGAGGGGCAGTGTCTACAATGAGCAGTTCTTC.

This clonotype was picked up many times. CDR3 amino acids: CSALRGTEAFF. In DNA form, the CDR3 reads TGCAGTGCGTTACGTGGCACTGAAGCTTTCTTT. The chain joins TRBV20-1 to TRBJ1-1; D is uncertain. Germline CDR1 reads DFQATT; CDR2 reads SNEGSKA (reference sequence). Trimming removed 6 bases at V and 4 bases at J, with 9 bases between. The CDR3 runs to 11 residues.

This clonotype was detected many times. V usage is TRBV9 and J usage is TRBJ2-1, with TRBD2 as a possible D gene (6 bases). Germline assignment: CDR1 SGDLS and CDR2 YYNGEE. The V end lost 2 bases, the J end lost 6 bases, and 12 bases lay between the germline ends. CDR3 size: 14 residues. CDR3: CASSVGAGSNEQFF. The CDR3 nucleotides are TGTGCCAGCAGCGTGGGCGCGGGGAGCAATGAGCAGTTCTTC.

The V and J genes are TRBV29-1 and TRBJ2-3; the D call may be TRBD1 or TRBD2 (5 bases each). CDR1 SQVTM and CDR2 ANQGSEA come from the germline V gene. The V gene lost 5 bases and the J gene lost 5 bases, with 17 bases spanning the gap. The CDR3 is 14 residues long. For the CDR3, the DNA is TGCAGCGTTAGGGACCCGATGTGGGGAGATACGCAGTATTTT. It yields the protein CSVRDPMWGDTQYF.

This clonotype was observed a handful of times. The CDR3 DNA reads as TGTGCCAGCAGTGACGGGGGAGAGGGTACCGGGGAGCTGTTTTTT. Translation: CASSDGGEGTGELFF. The chain recombines TRBV6-4 with TRBJ2-2; D possibly uses TRBD1 or TRBD2 (5 bases each). This CDR3 is 15 amino acids long. V was cut by 2 bases and J by 5 bases, with 12 bases left in between. The germline gives CDR1 MRHNA, CDR2 SNTAGT.

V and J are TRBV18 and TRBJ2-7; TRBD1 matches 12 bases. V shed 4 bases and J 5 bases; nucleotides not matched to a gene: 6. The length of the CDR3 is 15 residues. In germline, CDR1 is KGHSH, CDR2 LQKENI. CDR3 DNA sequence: TGTGCCAGCTCACTTCGTGGGACAGGGGGCCACGAGCAGTACTTC. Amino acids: CASSLRGTGGHEQYF.

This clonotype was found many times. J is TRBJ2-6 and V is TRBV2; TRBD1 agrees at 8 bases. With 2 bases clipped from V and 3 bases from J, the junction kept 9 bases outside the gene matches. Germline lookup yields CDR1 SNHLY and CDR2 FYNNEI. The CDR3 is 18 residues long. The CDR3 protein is CASSEFLDRGLGANVLTF. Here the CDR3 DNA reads TGTGCCAGCAGTGAATTTCTCGACAGGGGCCTTGGGGCCAACGTCCTGACTTTC.

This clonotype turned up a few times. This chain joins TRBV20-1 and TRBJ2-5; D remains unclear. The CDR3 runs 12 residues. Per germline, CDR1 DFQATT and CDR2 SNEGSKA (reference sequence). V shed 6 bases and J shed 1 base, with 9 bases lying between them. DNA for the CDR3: TGCAGTGCCTTAGGTGTCCAAGAGACCCAGTACTTC. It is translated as CSALGVQETQYF.

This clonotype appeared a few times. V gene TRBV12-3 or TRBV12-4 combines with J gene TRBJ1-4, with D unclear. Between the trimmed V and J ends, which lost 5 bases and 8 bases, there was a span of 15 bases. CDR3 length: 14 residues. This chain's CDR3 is CASSRSIVEEKLFF. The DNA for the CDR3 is TGTGCCAGCAGTAGGAGTATCGTGGAAGAAAAACTGTTTTTT.

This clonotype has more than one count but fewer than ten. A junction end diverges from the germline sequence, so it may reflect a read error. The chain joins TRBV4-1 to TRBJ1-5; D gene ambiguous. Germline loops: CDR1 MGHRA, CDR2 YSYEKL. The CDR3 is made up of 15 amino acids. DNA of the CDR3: TGCGCCAGCAGCCAAGATGAGAACGTTTGGGAGCCTCAGCATTTT. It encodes CASSQDENVWEPQHF.

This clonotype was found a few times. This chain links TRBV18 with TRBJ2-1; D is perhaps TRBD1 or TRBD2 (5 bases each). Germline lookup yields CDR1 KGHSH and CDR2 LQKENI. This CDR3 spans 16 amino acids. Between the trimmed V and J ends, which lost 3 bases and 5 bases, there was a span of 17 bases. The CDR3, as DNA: TGTGCCAGCTCACCGGGTGTAGCGCCCAGGGACAATGAGCAGTTCTTC. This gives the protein CASSPGVAPRDNEQFF.

This CDR3 reads CASSEAGTGGGSPLHF. The CDR3 nucleotides are TGTGCCAGCAGTGAGGCCGGGACAGGGGGGGGGTCACCCCTCCACTTT. V gene TRBV6-1 combines with J gene TRBJ1-6; 11 nucleotides line up with TRBD1. V shed 3 bases and J 10 bases; nucleotides not matched to a gene: 8. Per germline, CDR1 MNHNS and CDR2 SASEGT. This CDR3 has 16 amino acids.

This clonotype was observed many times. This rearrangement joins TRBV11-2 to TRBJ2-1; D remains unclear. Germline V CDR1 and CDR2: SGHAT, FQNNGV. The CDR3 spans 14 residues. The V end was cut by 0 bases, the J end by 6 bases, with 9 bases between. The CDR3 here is CASSLDRKINEQFF. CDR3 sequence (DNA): TGTGCCAGCAGCTTAGATCGTAAGATCAATGAGCAGTTCTTC.

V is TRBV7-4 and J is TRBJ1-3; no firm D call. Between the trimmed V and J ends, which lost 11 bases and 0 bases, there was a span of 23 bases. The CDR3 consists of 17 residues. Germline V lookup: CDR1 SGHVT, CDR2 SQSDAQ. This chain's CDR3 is CASCRPTGTDSGNTIYF. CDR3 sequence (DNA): TGTGCCTCCTGCCGCCCCACCGGCACCGACTCTGGAAACACCATATATTTT. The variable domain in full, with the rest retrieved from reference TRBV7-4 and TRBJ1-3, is GAGVSQSPRYKVAKRGRDVALRCDSISGHVTLYWYRQTLGQGSEVLTYSQSDAQRDKSGRPSGRFSAERPERSVSTLKIQRTEQGDSAVYLCASCRPTGTDSGNTIYFGEGSWLTVV.

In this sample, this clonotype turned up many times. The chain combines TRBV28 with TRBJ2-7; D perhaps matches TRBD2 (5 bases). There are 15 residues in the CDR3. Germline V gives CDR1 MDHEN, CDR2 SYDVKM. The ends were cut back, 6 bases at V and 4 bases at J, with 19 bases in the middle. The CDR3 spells CASRSIELADYEQYF. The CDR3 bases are TGTGCCAGCAGGAGCATTGAGCTAGCCGATTACGAGCAGTACTTC. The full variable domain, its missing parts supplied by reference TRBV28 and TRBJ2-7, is DVKVTQSSRYLVKRTGEKVFLECVQDMDHENMFWYRQDPGLGLRLIYFSYDVKMKEKGDIPEGYSVSREKKERFSLILESASTNQTSMYLCASRSIELADYEQYFGPGTRLTVT.

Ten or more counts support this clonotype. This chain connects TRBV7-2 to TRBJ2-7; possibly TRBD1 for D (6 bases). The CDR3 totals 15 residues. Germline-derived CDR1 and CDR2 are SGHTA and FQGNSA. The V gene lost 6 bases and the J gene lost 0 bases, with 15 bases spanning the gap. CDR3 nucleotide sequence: TGTGCCAGCAGTCCCGCCCAGGGGTACTCCTACGAGCAGTACTTC. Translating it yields CASSPAQGYSYEQYF. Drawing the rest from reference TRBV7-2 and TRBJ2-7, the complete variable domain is GAGVSQSPSNKVTEKGKDVELRCDPISGHTALYWYRQSLGQGLEFLIYFQGNSAPDKSGLPSDRFSAERTGGSVSTLTIQRTQQEDSAVYLCASSPAQGYSYEQYFGPGTRLTVT.

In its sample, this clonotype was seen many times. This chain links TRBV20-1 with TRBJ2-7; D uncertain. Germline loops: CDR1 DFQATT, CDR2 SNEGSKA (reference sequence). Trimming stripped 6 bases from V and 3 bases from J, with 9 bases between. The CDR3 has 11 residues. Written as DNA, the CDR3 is TGCAGTGCCCATTGGGGCTACGAGCAGTACTTC. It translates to CSAHWGYEQYF.

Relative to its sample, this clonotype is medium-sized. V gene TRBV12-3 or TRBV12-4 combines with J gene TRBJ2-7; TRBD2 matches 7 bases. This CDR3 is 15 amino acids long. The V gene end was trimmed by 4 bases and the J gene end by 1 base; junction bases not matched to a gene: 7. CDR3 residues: CASSSERRGSYEQYF. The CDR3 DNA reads TGTGCCAGCAGTTCGGAGAGGCGGGGGTCCTACGAGCAGTACTTC.

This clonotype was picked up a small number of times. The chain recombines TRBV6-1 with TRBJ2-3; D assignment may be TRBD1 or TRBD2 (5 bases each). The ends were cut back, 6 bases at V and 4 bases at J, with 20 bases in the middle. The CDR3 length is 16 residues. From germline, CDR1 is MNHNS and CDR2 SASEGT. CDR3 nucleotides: TGTGCCAGCAGGACAACTCGGGGTGGGGCGGCAGATACGCAGTATTTT. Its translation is CASRTTRGGAADTQYF.

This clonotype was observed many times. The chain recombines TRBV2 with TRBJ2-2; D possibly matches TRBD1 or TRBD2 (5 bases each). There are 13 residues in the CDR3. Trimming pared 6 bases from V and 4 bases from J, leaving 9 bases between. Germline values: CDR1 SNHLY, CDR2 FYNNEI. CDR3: CASSPGPTGELFF. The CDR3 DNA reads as TGTGCCAGCAGCCCGGGACCCACCGGGGAGCTGTTTTTT.

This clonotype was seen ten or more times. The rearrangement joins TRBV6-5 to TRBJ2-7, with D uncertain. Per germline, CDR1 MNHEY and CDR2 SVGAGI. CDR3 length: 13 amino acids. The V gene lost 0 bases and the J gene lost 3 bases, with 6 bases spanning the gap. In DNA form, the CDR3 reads TGTGCCAGCAGTTACTCTACCCACTACGAGCAGTACTTC. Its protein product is CASSYSTHYEQYF.